This note documents a single T cell receptor (beta chain) sequence. Germline loops: CDR1 SGHAT, CDR2 FQNNGV. This CDR3 spans 12 amino acids. V shed 3 bases and J shed 5 bases, with 8 bases lying between them. Method: immunoSEQ multiplex PCR; TCRdb's copy keeps in-frame clones and lacks some. The sample includes 100,000 to 150,000 clones, about 88% of them seen just once. The data originate from a study of T cell responses to AZD1222 COVID-19 vaccine. V gene TRBV11-2 combines with J gene TRBJ2-7; D remains unclear. The sequence was collected from an adult in good health. Sequenced here: peripheral blood, sampled on day 0 of MenACWY control vaccination. The CDR3, as DNA: TGTGCCAGCAGCTTTTCCGAGGACGAGCAGTACTTC. Translation gives CASSFSEDEQYF.